Listed below are T cell receptor beta chains from one sample, sequenced in a study of cytotoxic CD8 clonotypes in ibrutinib-treated CLL. Repertoires were generated with immunoSEQ multiplex PCR, while TCRdb's copy carries only in-frame clones and drops some. Seen here are around 250,000 clones, 60% to 75% observed once, and the top ten hold about 16%. Sequencing used PBMCs, obtained after 24 months of ibrutinib treatment. These receptors came from a human donor with chronic lymphocytic leukemia. The CDR3 runs from the conserved cysteine through the conserved F or W.

>16|TRBV6-5|TRBJ2-2
CASSSQTETWAGELFF
>13|TRBV5-6|TRBJ2-5
CASRRDRGETQYF
>14|TRBV15|TRBJ1-3
CATSPGRRGNTIYF
>15|TRBV28|TRBJ2-5
CASTPGSAGEETQYF
>15|TRBV11-2|TRBJ2-1
CASSLAGLSYNEQFF
>13|TRBV2|TRBJ1-1
CASSGQGVTEAFF
>14|TRBV9|TRBJ2-3
CASNSGTSTDTQYF
>13|TRBV13|TRBJ1-1
CASSRQLNTEAFF
>17|TRBV5-8|TRBJ2-6
CASSLAQGYTGANVLTF
>13|TRBV9|TRBJ1-1
CASSGTANTEAFF
>15|TRBV15|TRBJ1-5
CATSRNEEGREPQHF
>15|TRBV27|TRBJ2-1
CASSIKLDSYNEQFF
>15|TRBV6-1|TRBJ2-2
CASSNRDRYTGELFF